The next 15 T cell receptor beta chains were all read from a single sample in a study of response to subunit inactivated influenza vaccine. TCRdb called the RT-PCR reads again in MiXCR, with one record for every CDR3 protein. This repertoire shows about 570,000 distinct CDR3 sequences, 12% found once; its top ten account for roughly 10%. The input for sequencing was PBMCs from blood, taken on the day of vaccination. The origin of the receptors is a man aged 45-60 years who received an inactivated influenza vaccine.

The rearrangement links TRBV10-3 to TRBJ1-1; D possibly corresponds to TRBD1 (6 bases). This CDR3 contains 14 residues. V was shortened by 0 bases and J by 4 bases, with 9 bases between the two germline ends. Germline assignment: CDR1 ENHRY and CDR2 SYGVKD. CDR3 sequence (DNA): TGTGCCATCAGTGAGTCGCAGGGGCCCACTGAAGCTTTCTTT. It codes for CAISESQGPTEAFF.

This clonotype was found a few times. The chain carries TRBV4-1 and TRBJ2-1; tentatively, D is TRBD1 (6 bases). The CDR3 has 15 amino acids. From germline, CDR1 is MGHRA and CDR2 YSYEKL. The V end lost 5 bases, the J end lost 0 bases, and 11 bases lay between the germline ends. CDR3 loop: CASSKEGGSYNEQFF. CDR3 sequence (DNA): TGCGCCAGCAGCAAGGAAGGGGGCTCCTACAATGAGCAGTTCTTC.

A few counts support this clonotype. V is TRBV11-1 and J is TRBJ1-6; 8 positions agree with TRBD1. The CDR3 extends over 18 amino acids. The germline V gene has CDR1 SGHAT and CDR2 FQDESV (reference sequence). Trimming cost V 6 bases and J 8 bases; bases outside gene matches: 18. The CDR3: CASSSDGTGAQPHSPLHF. In nucleotides, the CDR3 is TGTGCCAGCAGTTCGGACGGGACAGGTGCCCAACCCCATTCACCCCTCCACTTT.

The sample holds many counts of this clonotype. V usage is TRBV24-1 and J usage is TRBJ2-1, with 8 bases fitting TRBD1. This CDR3 has 14 amino acids. J was trimmed by 6 bases and V by 7 bases; bases with no gene match: 7. CDR1 is KGHDR, CDR2 SFDVKD, per germline. CDR3 sequence reads: CATRRSGGGNEQFF. In DNA, the CDR3 is TGTGCCACCAGGAGGTCAGGGGGCGGCAATGAGCAGTTCTTC.

This clonotype was picked up many times. This chain connects TRBV7-9 to TRBJ1-1, with D tentatively TRBD1 (5 bases). V lost 0 bases to trimming and J lost 8 bases, with 13 bases between them. CDR3 length: 14 amino acids. Looked up from germline, CDR1 is SEHNR and CDR2 is FQNEAQ (reference sequence). The CDR3 DNA reads TGTGCCAGCAGCTTAGCAATGGGGCTTGCCGAAGCTTTCTTT. Its translation: CASSLAMGLAEAFF.

This clonotype appeared many times. CDR3: CASSSENIQYF. CDR3 in DNA: TGTGCCAGCAGTTCGGAGAACATTCAGTACTTC. V usage is TRBV6-6 and J usage is TRBJ2-4; D not certain. The CDR3 is 11 amino acids. Trimming stripped 4 bases from V and 7 bases from J, with 5 bases between. The germline V gene has CDR1 MNHNY and CDR2 SVGAGI (reference sequence).

A few counts support this clonotype. This sequence joins TRBV7-2 and TRBJ2-1; TRBD1 might be the D (5 bases). CDR3 length: 13 residues. V was shortened by 2 bases and J by 9 bases, with 11 bases between the two germline ends. CDR1 and CDR2 from the germline V gene are SGHTA and FQGNSA. CDR3 in DNA: TGTGCCAGCAGCTTAAACAGGCTCGTTGAGCAGTTCTTC. Encoded protein: CASSLNRLVEQFF.

The chain carries TRBV6-2 or TRBV6-3 and TRBJ2-2, with a weak D call TRBD2 (7 bases). This CDR3 has 16 residues. The V gene lost 2 bases and the J gene lost 5 bases, with 15 bases spanning the gap. Germline CDR1 reads MNHEY; CDR2 reads SVGEGT. The CDR3 sequence is CASSYRRGAPTGELFF. The DNA of the CDR3 is TGTGCCAGCAGTTACCGTCGGGGGGCCCCGACCGGGGAGCTGTTTTTT.

The rearrangement joins TRBV6-2 or TRBV6-3 to TRBJ2-7; no definite D call. Germline V CDR1 and CDR2: MNHEY, SVGEGT. The V and J ends lost 4 bases and 0 bases respectively, with 19 bases between them. The CDR3 loop spans 17 amino acids. The CDR3 DNA sequence: TGTGCCAGCAGTTTTTCTGGAAACTTTAGGAGCTCCTACGAGCAGTACTTC. This sequence encodes CASSFSGNFRSSYEQYF.

This clonotype was observed many times. V gene TRBV5-1 combines with J gene TRBJ1-5, with D possibly being TRBD1 (5 bases). The V gene lost 0 bases and the J gene lost 3 bases, with 7 bases spanning the gap. This CDR3 is built from 14 residues. Germline lookup yields CDR1 SGHRS and CDR2 YFSETQ. The DNA of the CDR3 is TGCGCCAGCAGCTTGGGGGGGGACAATCAGCCCCAGCATTTT. Encoded protein: CASSLGGDNQPQHF.

This clonotype was seen only a few times. The chain employs TRBV10-3 and TRBJ1-6, with 10 bases matching TRBD1. The CDR3 spans 15 residues. Germline lookup yields CDR1 ENHRY and CDR2 SYGVKD. V was clipped by 4 bases and J by 6 bases; unmatched bases: 3. CDR3 nucleotide sequence: TGTGCCATCAGTGCGGGACAGGGGCCTAATTCACCCCTCCACTTT. This translates into CAISAGQGPNSPLHF.

This clonotype was observed a handful of times. The V call is TRBV20-1, the J call TRBJ2-7, with 9 bases lining up with TRBD1. Germline V gene lookup returns CDR1 DFQATT and CDR2 SNEGSKA (reference sequence). The CDR3 consists of 13 residues. V lost 6 bases to trimming and J lost 3 bases; unmatched junction nucleotides: 6. Here the CDR3 reads CSATRGQGYEQYF. In nucleotides, the CDR3 is TGCAGTGCCACCCGGGGACAGGGCTACGAGCAGTACTTC.

This clonotype appeared a few times. The chain recombines TRBV3-1 with TRBJ2-3; D possibly matches TRBD1 or TRBD2 (5 bases each). The germline gives CDR1 LGHDT, CDR2 YNNKEL (reference sequence). This CDR3 contains 15 residues. V was trimmed by 6 bases and J by 0 bases, leaving 13 bases between them. For the CDR3, the DNA is TGTGCCAGCAGGGGACCCCGTGGTAGCACAGATACGCAGTATTTT. This sequence encodes CASRGPRGSTDTQYF.

The V gene is TRBV7-9, the J gene TRBJ2-3; possible D gene TRBD1, 6 bases. The CDR3 consists of 15 residues. Between the trimmed V and J ends, which lost 6 bases and 0 bases, there was a span of 13 bases. Germline V gene data show CDR1 as SEHNR and CDR2 as FQNEAQ (reference sequence). CDR3 nucleotides: TGTGCCAGCAGACGGTGGGGACAAAGCACAGATACGCAGTATTTT. Protein sequence: CASRRWGQSTDTQYF.

The genes are TRBV18 and TRBJ2-7, with 14 bases matching TRBD2. The CDR3 length is 15 residues. J gave up 6 bases and V 5 bases, and 6 bases lay outside the gene matches. CDR1 and CDR2 (germline): KGHSH, LQKENI. The CDR3 is CASSSPGLAGVEQYF. The CDR3 nucleotides read TGTGCCAGCTCAAGTCCGGGACTAGCGGGAGTCGAGCAGTACTTC.